This T cell receptor (beta chain) was captured by sequencing in a study of blood T cell repertoires in COVID-19. The repertoire was sequenced with immunoSEQ multiplex PCR; TCRdb's copy has only in-frame clones and lacks some. The sample comprises about 230,000 clones, roughly 85% of which are singletons, and approximately 2.5% rests with the top ten. Germline CDR1 reads WNHNN; CDR2 reads SYGVQD (reference sequence). The V gene lost 2 bases and the J gene lost 2 bases, with 10 bases spanning the gap. The CDR3 has 15 amino acids. The rearrangement joins TRBV10-1 to TRBJ2-1; D unclear. The source of this sequence is a woman aged 70-85 years with active or convalescent COVID-19. Sequences were obtained from peripheral blood. CDR3 residues: CASSERHSPYNEQFF. The CDR3 DNA follows: TGCGCCAGCAGTGAGAGACACAGCCCCTACAATGAGCAGTTCTTC.